This T cell receptor (beta chain) is from a study of regulatory T cells in long-lasting Graves disease. Study observations and caveats: The persistent group shared 3,000 or so public clonotypes, more than the roughly 970 shared by new patients. Persistent-disease Graves' patients showed less TCR diversity than new cases.

CDR3 regions were amplified by Arm-PCR using iRepertoire HTBI primers to build TCR beta libraries. A single record per CDR3 protein comes from TCRdb applying MiXCR to the multiplex PCR reads. Seen here are almost 450,000 distinct CDR3 sequences, 16% observed once, and the top ten hold roughly 10%. Indicated time point: newly diagnosed GD, antithyroid drugs for less than 3 months. PBMC-extracted RNA yielded the TCR library. This clonotype was seen a handful of times. Its antigen is unknown. At one of its ends the junction is not consistent with the germline gene, which may arise from a read error. CDR1 SGHAT and CDR2 FQNNGV come from the germline V gene. This CDR3 is built from 15 residues. The sample was also linked to a second study, of T cells in Graves' hyperthyroidism and ophthalmopathy. From that study: Ophthalmopathy got predicted by the model a median approximately 6.3 months before its onset.

The sample in question was peripheral blood mononuclear cells (PBMCs), obtained at new diagnosis, from a patient treated with antithyroid drugs. The chain joins TRBV11-2 to TRBJ1-1; D might be TRBD1 (6 bases). This clonotype originated in a woman aged 25 to 39 with Graves disease. The CDR3 is CASSQGGGWNTEAFF. In nucleotides, the CDR3 is TGCGCCAGCAGCCAAGGGGGAGGCTGGAACACTGAAGCTTTCTTT.